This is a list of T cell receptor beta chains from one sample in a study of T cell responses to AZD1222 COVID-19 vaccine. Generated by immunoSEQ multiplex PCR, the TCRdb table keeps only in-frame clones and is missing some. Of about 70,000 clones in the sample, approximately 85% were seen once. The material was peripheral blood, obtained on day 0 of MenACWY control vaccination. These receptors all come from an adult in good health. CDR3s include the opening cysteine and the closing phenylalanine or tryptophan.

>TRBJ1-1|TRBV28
CASSLAGLGNTEAFF
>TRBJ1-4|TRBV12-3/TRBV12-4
CASSLGSELFF
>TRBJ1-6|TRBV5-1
CASSLALPGSPLHF
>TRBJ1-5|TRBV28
CASSPDSNQPQHF
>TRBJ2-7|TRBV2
CASSGGLGGEQYF
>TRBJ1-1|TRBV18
CASSPKRQGEAFF
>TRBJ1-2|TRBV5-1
CASSSGGVDYGYTF
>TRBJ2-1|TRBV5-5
CASSLSGTSYNEQFF
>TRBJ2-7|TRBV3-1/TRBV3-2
CASSQAGGGPYEQYF
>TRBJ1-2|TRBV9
CASSVGGRDYGYTF
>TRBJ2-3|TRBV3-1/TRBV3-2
CASSRTGGDTQYF
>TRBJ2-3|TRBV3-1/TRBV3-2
CASSQQGAQYF
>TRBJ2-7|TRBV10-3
CAISGMSREQYF
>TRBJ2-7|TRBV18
CASSTTPMAGAYEQYF
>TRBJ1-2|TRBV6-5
CASSPAGGTYGYTF
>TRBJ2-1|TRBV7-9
CASSDPFGVEQFF
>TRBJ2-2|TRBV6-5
CASSYSPNTGELFF
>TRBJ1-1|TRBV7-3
CASSPGGFLAFF
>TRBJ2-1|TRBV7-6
CASSLGPTSGGVGSYNEQFF
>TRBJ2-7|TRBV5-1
CASSLGQTVSYEQYF
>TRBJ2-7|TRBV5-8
CASSLAYEQYF
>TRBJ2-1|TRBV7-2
CASSFKAGRDNEQFF
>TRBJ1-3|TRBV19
CASSILGNTIYF
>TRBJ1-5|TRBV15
CATAGQGIGQPQHF
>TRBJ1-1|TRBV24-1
CATKGELNTEAFF
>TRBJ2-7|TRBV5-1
CASSWGTGNEAYSYEQYF
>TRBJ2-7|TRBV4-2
CASSQDPVGGFEQYF
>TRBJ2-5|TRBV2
CASNFIAGPPAETQYF
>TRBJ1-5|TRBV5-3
CARSLLGAGSNQPQHF
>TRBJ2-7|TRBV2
CASSVTGGAYEQYF
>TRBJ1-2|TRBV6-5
CASSPGTHGYTF
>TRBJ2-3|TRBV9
CASSVGVAGGGDTQYF
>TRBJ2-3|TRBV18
CASSPQRGTPGDTQYF
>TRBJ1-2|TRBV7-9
CASSLAQGLYGYTF
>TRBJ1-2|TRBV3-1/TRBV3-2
CASSISRQRPLGYTF
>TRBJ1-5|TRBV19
CASSLEDNQPQHF
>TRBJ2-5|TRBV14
CASSQAVTQYF